A single sample gave rise to the 10 T cell receptor beta chains below, sequenced in a study of blood T cell repertoires in COVID-19 (dated by TCRdb to 2018 to 2021). The protocol used for the library was the immunoSEQ multiplex PCR assay. TCRdb holds this immuneACCESS table with in-frame rearrangements only. Some clones are missing; in checked studies, unresolved V genes explain under half, and the rest has no known cause. Counted in this sample were about 23,000 clones; just over 85% of them appeared once. Roughly 20% of the sample rests with the top ten. Material for sequencing was peripheral blood. These receptors all come from a woman at least 80 years old with acute or convalescent COVID-19.

The chain uses TRBV29-1 and TRBJ2-3; 8 positions agree with TRBD1. The V gene end was trimmed by 6 bases and the J gene end by 4 bases; junction bases not matched to a gene: 12. CDR1 is SQVTM, CDR2 ANQGSEA, per germline. This CDR3 has 15 amino acids. CDR3 nucleotides: TGCAGCGTCTGCTGGGCCAGGGGGCGGCCAGATACGCAGTATTTT. This translates into CSVCWARGRPDTQYF.

The genes are TRBV6-5 and TRBJ2-1; 7 bases map to TRBD2. CDR1 and CDR2 from the germline V gene are MNHEY and SVGAGI. The CDR3 runs to 16 residues. V dropped 3 bases and J dropped 10; count of bases not matched to a gene: 15. The CDR3 nucleotides read TGTGCCAGCAGTTATTCGGGGCTAGCGGACCTGTTGGAGCAGTTCTTC. Its protein product is CASSYSGLADLLEQFF.

This clone was detected only once. The rearrangement joins TRBV4-3 to TRBJ2-3; D ambiguous. The CDR3 covers 13 residues. The V end lost 0 bases, the J end lost 5 bases, and 6 bases lay between the germline ends. Germline CDR1 LGHNA, CDR2 YSLEER. The CDR3 here is CASSQEREDTQYF. CDR3 DNA: TGCGCCAGCAGCCAAGAGCGAGAAGATACGCAGTATTTT.

The chain links TRBV2 to TRBJ1-2; D uncertain. The CDR3 length is 11 residues. V lost 1 base, J lost 7 bases, and 4 bases lay in between. CDR1 is SNHLY and CDR2 is FYNNEI in the germline V gene. CDR3 DNA: TGTGCCAGCAGTGAAGGCGTTGGCTACACCTTC. Protein product: CASSEGVGYTF.

The CDR3 nucleotides are TGCAGCGTTGAAGTTGGGGGGTCTGGGGCCAACGTCCTGACTTTC. Translated: CSVEVGGSGANVLTF. The V and J genes are TRBV29-1 and TRBJ2-6; tentatively, D is TRBD2 (6 bases). V gave up 1 base and J gave up 1 base, with 8 bases separating them. CDR3 size: 15 residues. Germline CDR1 and CDR2: SQVTM and ANQGSEA. The variable domain in full, completed from reference TRBV29-1 and TRBJ2-6, reads SAVISQKPSRDICQRGTSLTIQCQVDSQVTMMFWYRQQPGQSLTLIATANQGSEATYESGFVIDKFPISRPNLTFSTLTVSNMSPEDSSIYLCSVEVGGSGANVLTFGAGSRLTVL.

CDR3 protein: CASSHGGLAGGISYNEQFF. Written as DNA, the CDR3 is TGCGCCAGCAGCCACGGGGGGCTAGCGGGGGGAATCTCCTACAATGAGCAGTTCTTC. This chain joins TRBV4-1 and TRBJ2-1, with TRBD2 matching 11 bases. Unmatched junction bases numbered 10, after V lost 3 bases and J lost 0 bases. CDR3 size: 19 residues. Germline CDR1 and CDR2: MGHRA and YSYEKL.

The chain has TRBV2 and TRBJ2-1, with D tentatively TRBD1 (6 bases). Germline CDR1 is SNHLY and CDR2 is FYNNEI. Trimming cost V 7 bases and J 0 bases, with 10 bases left between them. The CDR3 is 14 amino acids. CDR3 sequence: CASNRGGSYNEQFF. The CDR3 coding sequence is TGTGCCAGCAATCGAGGGGGCTCCTACAATGAGCAGTTCTTC.

The genes are TRBV7-2 and TRBJ2-6, with 7 nucleotides matching TRBD1. V dropped 5 bases and J dropped 0; count of bases not matched to a gene: 1. Germline CDR1 reads SGHTA; CDR2 reads FQGNSA. The CDR3 is made up of 15 amino acids. The CDR3 region is CASSPGGSGANVLTF. Written as DNA, the CDR3 is TGTGCCAGCAGCCCAGGGGGCTCTGGGGCCAACGTCCTGACTTTC. Using reference TRBV7-2 and TRBJ2-6 for the parts outside the CDR3, the full variable domain is GAGVSQSPSNKVTEKGKDVELRCDPISGHTALYWYRQSLGQGLEFLIYFQGNSAPDKSGLPSDRFSAERTGGSVSTLTIQRTQQEDSAVYLCASSPGGSGANVLTFGAGSRLTVL.

The chain joins TRBV5-6 to TRBJ1-1; 8 nucleotides line up with TRBD1. After removal of 1 base from V and 4 bases from J, the junction contained 15 bases not matched to a gene. This CDR3 is built from 18 residues. The germline gives CDR1 SGHDT, CDR2 YYEEEE. CDR3 in amino acids: CASSLTGGLGAGFTEAFF. CDR3 nucleotide sequence: TGTGCCAGCAGCTTGACAGGGGGATTGGGAGCCGGGTTCACTGAAGCTTTCTTT.

The rearrangement joins TRBV4-1 to TRBJ1-6; the match to TRBD1 covers 10 bases. The CDR3 spans 16 residues. Trimming at V came to 5 bases and at J to 7 bases, leaving 8 bases not matched to a gene. The germline V gene has CDR1 MGHRA and CDR2 YSYEKL. The DNA of the CDR3 is TGCGCCAGCAGCTTGACAGGGGGCAAGTCGAATTCACCCCTCCACTTT. Translation gives CASSLTGGKSNSPLHF.